The 5 T cell receptor beta chains presented below share a single source sample, sequenced in a study of human T cells and chemical hapten exposure. Noted time point: pre-sensitization, week 0. Described treatment: therapeutic diphenylcyclopropenone sensitization with weekly scalp DPC. TCRdb re-called the RACE reads through MiXCR, storing one row per CDR3 protein. This table has a few hundred thousand distinct CDR3 sequences, about 5% appearing once. The sample in question was whole blood, obtained in connection with sensitization to the hapten diphenylcyclopropenone (DPC). The receptors were sampled from a young woman with alopecia areata. Some clones in this sample may be carry-over from other donors' samples.

The chain couples TRBV2 to TRBJ2-3, with D uncertain. Per germline, CDR1 SNHLY and CDR2 FYNNEI. Trimming left V 6 bases short and J 2 bases short, with 9 bases between. CDR3 length: 13 residues. CDR3 residues: CASRTPITDTQYF. In DNA, the CDR3 is TGTGCCAGCAGGACGCCCATCACAGATACGCAGTATTTT.

The CDR3 sequence: CASKSGADEQYF. Here the CDR3 DNA reads TGCGCCAGCAAGTCGGGGGCGGACGAGCAGTACTTC. The rearrangement uses TRBV5-1 and TRBJ2-7; D tentatively reads TRBD1 or TRBD2 (6 bases each). Trimming left V 6 bases short and J 5 bases short, with 12 bases between. The CDR3 has 12 residues. The germline gives CDR1 SGHRS, CDR2 YFSETQ. The whole variable domain, remainder taken from reference TRBV5-1 and TRBJ2-7, is KAGVTQTPRYLIKTRGQQVTLSCSPISGHRSVSWYQQTPGQGLQFLFEYFSETQRNKGNFPGRFSGRQFSNSRSEMNVSTLELGDSALYLCASKSGADEQYFGPGTRLTVT.

The chain is built from TRBV6-6 and TRBJ2-3, with D hard to call. The V end was cut by 2 bases, the J end by 1 base, with 13 bases between. CDR1 is MNHNY and CDR2 is SVGAGI in the germline V gene (reference sequence). The length of the CDR3 is 16 residues. The CDR3 sequence is CASSYRTSSGTDTQYF. Written as DNA, the CDR3 is TGTGCCAGCAGTTACCGGACCTCATCTGGCACAGATACGCAGTATTTT.

This clonotype has at least ten counts. The rearrangement uses TRBV18 and TRBJ2-3; 8 positions match TRBD1. Germline-derived CDR1 and CDR2 are KGHSH and LQKENI. J lost 2 bases, V lost 2 bases, and 9 bases had no gene match. This CDR3 spans 17 amino acids. The chain's CDR3 is CASSPGQGSRHTDTQYF. The CDR3, as DNA: TGTGCCAGCTCACCAGGACAGGGTAGTAGGCACACAGATACGCAGTATTTT.

This clonotype showed up just a few times. The chain carries TRBV20-1 and TRBJ1-4; 8 nucleotides line up with TRBD1. V trimming: 3 bases; J trimming: 7 bases; junction bases outside the gene matches: 4. The CDR3 extends over 13 amino acids. Germline V gene data show CDR1 as DFQATT and CDR2 as SNEGSKA (reference sequence). The CDR3 spells CSASIQGAEKLFF. The CDR3 nucleotides are TGCAGTGCTAGTATCCAGGGGGCTGAAAAACTGTTTTTT.